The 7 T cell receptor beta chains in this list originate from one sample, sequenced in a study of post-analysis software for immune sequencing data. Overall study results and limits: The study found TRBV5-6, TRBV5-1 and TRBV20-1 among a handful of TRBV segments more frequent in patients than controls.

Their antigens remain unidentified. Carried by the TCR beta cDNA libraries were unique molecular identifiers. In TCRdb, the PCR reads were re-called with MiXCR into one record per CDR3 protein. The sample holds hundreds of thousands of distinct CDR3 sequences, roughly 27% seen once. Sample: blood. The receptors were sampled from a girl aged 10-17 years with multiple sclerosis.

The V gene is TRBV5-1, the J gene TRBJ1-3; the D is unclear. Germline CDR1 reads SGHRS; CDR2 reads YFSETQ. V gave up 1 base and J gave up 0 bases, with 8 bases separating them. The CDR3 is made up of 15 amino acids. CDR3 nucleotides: TGCGCCAGCAGCTTGTCGTCGAGCTCTGGAAACACCATATATTTT. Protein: CASSLSSSSGNTIYF.

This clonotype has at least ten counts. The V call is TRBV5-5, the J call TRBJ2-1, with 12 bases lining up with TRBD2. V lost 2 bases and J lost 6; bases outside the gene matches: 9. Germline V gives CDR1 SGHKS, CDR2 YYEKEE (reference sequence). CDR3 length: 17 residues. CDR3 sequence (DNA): TGTGCCAGCAGCTTACGACTAGCGGGAGAAGGACGCAATGAGCAGTTCTTC. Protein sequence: CASSLRLAGEGRNEQFF.

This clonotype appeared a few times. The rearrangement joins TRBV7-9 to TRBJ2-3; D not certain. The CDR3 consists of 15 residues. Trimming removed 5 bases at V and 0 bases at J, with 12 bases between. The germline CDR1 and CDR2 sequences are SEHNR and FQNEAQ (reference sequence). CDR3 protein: CASSRPRVSTDTQYF. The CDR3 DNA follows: TGTGCCAGCAGCCGTCCCCGGGTGAGCACAGATACGCAGTATTTT.

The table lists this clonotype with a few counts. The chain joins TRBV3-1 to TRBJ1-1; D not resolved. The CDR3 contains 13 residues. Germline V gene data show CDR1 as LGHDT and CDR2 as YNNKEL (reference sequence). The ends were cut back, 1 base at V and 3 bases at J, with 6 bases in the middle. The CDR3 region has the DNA TGTGCCAGCAGCCAAGTGAGGGACACTGAAGCTTTCTTT. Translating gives CASSQVRDTEAFF.

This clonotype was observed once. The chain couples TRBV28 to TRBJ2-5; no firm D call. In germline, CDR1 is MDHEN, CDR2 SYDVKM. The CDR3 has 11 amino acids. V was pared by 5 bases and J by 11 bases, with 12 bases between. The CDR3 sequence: CASSNPNEQYF. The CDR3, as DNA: TGTGCCAGCAGTAATCCGAATGAGCAGTACTTC. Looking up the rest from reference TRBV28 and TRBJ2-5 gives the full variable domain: DVKVTQSSRYLVKRTGEKVFLECVQDMDHENMFWYRQDPGLGLRLIYFSYDVKMKEKGDIPEGYSVSREKKERFSLILESASTNQTSMYLCASSNPNEQYFGPGTRLLVL.

The chain's CDR3 is CASSVGISGSTDTQYF. CDR3 coding DNA: TGTGCCAGCAGCGTAGGGATCAGCGGGAGCACAGATACGCAGTATTTT. This chain uses TRBV9 with TRBJ2-3; TRBD2 might be the D (6 bases). The CDR3 spans 16 residues. The germline V and J ends were trimmed by 0 bases and 0 bases, with 11 bases remaining between them. Germline V gene lookup returns CDR1 SGDLS and CDR2 YYNGEE.

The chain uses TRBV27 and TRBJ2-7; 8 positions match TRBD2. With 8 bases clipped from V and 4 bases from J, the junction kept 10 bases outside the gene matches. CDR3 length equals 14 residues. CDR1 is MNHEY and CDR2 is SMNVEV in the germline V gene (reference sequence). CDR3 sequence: CASARSGGRYEQYV. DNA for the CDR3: TGTGCCAGCGCCCGGTCGGGAGGGAGGTACGAGCAGTACGTC.